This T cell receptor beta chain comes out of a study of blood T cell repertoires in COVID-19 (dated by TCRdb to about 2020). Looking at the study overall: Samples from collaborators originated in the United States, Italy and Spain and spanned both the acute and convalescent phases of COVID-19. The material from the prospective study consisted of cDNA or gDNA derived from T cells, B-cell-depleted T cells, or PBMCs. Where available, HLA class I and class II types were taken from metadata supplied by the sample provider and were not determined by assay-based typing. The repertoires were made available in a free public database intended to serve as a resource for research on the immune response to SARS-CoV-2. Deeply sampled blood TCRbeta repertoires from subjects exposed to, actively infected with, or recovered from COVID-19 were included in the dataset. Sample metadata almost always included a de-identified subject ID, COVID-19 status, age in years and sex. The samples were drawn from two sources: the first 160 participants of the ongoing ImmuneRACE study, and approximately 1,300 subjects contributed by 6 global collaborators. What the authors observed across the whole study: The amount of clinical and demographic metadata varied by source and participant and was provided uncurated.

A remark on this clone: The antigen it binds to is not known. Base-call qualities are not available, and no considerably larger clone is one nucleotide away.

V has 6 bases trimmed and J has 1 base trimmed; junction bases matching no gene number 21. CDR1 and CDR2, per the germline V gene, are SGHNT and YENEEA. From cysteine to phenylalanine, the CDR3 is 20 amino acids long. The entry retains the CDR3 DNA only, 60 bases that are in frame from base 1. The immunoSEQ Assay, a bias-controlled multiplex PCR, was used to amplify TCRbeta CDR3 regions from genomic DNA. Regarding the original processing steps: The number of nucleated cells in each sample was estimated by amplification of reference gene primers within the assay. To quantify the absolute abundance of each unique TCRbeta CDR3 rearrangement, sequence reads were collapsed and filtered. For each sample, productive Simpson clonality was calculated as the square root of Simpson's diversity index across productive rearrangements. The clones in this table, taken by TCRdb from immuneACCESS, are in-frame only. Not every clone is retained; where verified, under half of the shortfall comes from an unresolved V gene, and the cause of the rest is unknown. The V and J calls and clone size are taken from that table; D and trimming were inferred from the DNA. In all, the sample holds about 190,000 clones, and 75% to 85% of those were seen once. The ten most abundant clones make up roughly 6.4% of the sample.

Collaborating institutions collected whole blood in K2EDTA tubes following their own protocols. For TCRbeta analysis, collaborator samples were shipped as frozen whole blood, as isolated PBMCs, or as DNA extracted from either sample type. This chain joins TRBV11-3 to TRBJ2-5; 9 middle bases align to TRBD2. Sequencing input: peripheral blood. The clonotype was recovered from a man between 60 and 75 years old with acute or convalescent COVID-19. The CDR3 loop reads CASSSPPRVAGVKGQETQYF. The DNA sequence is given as TGTGCCAGCAGTTCACCCCCGCGGGTAGCGGGAGTGAAGGGCCAAGAGACCCAGTACTTC.